Listed below are T cell receptor beta chains from one sample, sequenced in a study of T cell responses to AZD1222 COVID-19 vaccine. The method was immunoSEQ multiplex PCR; TCRdb's version includes in-frame clones alone and lacks a portion of them. The sample consists of about 130,000 clones, 86% of them appearing once. Material: peripheral blood, obtained on day 0 of AZD1222 vaccination. The receptors originated from an adult in good health. CDR3s include the opening cysteine and the closing phenylalanine or tryptophan. The order of the fields is J gene, clone size, V gene, D gene, CDR3 protein, CDR3 DNA. The D gene is left open where the match is weak. Only some rows state a clone size, as once, few, many or a class for expanded clones.

j_call: TRBJ1-1; clone_size: -; v_call: TRBV28; d_call: TRBD1; cdr3_aa: CASSRPGQGNTEAFF; cdr3_nt: TGTGCCAGCAGCAGACCGGGACAGGGGAACACTGAAGCTTTCTTT
j_call: TRBJ2-3; clone_size: -; v_call: TRBV6-5; d_call: -; cdr3_aa: CASSTDGGGVDTQYF; cdr3_nt: TGTGCCAGCAGCACCGACGGCGGTGGAGTAGATACGCAGTATTTT
j_call: TRBJ2-5; clone_size: -; v_call: TRBV6-1; d_call: -; cdr3_aa: CASSESRIQETQYF; cdr3_nt: TGTGCCAGCAGTGAGTCCCGGATCCAAGAGACCCAGTACTTC
j_call: TRBJ1-1; clone_size: -; v_call: TRBV11-2; d_call: -; cdr3_aa: CASSLEWGQTNTEAFF; cdr3_nt: TGTGCCAGCAGCTTAGAGTGGGGGCAGACGAACACTGAAGCTTTCTTT
j_call: TRBJ1-2; clone_size: -; v_call: TRBV20-1; d_call: TRBD1; cdr3_aa: CSASQGAKNGYTF; cdr3_nt: TGCAGTGCTAGTCAGGGGGCGAAGAATGGCTACACCTTC
j_call: TRBJ2-7; clone_size: -; v_call: TRBV7-9; d_call: -; cdr3_aa: CASSRPQEKSSYEQYF; cdr3_nt: TGTGCCAGCAGCCGACCCCAGGAAAAAAGCTCCTACGAGCAGTACTTC
j_call: TRBJ2-3; clone_size: -; v_call: TRBV5-1; d_call: TRBD2; cdr3_aa: CASSWGLAETSTDTQYF; cdr3_nt: TGCGCCAGCAGCTGGGGACTAGCAGAAACTAGCACAGATACGCAGTATTTT
j_call: TRBJ2-7; clone_size: -; v_call: TRBV10-1; d_call: TRBD2; cdr3_aa: CASSGSPGLAGGEQYF; cdr3_nt: TGCGCCAGCAGTGGGTCTCCGGGACTAGCCGGAGGCGAGCAGTACTTC
j_call: TRBJ2-6; clone_size: -; v_call: TRBV3-1/TRBV3-2; d_call: -; cdr3_aa: CASSPRVVFSGANVLTF; cdr3_nt: TGTGCCAGCAGCCCCCGTGTTGTCTTCTCTGGGGCCAACGTCCTGACTTTC
j_call: TRBJ2-5; clone_size: -; v_call: TRBV3-1/TRBV3-2; d_call: TRBD1; cdr3_aa: CASRTKSIWGQKLQETQYF; cdr3_nt: TGTGCCAGCAGGACAAAAAGTATCTGGGGACAGAAATTGCAAGAGACCCAGTACTTC
j_call: TRBJ2-1; clone_size: -; v_call: TRBV3-1/TRBV3-2; d_call: TRBD1; cdr3_aa: CASSQEPGQYNEQFF; cdr3_nt: TGTGCCAGCAGCCAAGAGCCGGGACAGTACAATGAGCAGTTCTTC
j_call: TRBJ1-6; clone_size: -; v_call: TRBV7-8; d_call: -; cdr3_aa: CASSMLNKFSYNSPLHF; cdr3_nt: TGTGCCAGCAGCATGCTGAATAAGTTCTCCTATAATTCACCCCTCCACTTT
j_call: TRBJ1-2; clone_size: few; v_call: TRBV30; d_call: -; cdr3_aa: CAWGGGGYGYTF; cdr3_nt: TGTGCCTGGGGTGGGGGTGGCTATGGCTACACCTTC
j_call: TRBJ1-6; clone_size: -; v_call: TRBV9; d_call: TRBD1; cdr3_aa: CASSVQGEYNSPLHF; cdr3_nt: TGTGCCAGCAGCGTACAGGGGGAGTATAATTCACCCCTCCACTTT
j_call: TRBJ1-3; clone_size: -; v_call: TRBV5-5; d_call: -; cdr3_aa: CASSLGVFGNTIYF; cdr3_nt: TGTGCCAGCAGCTTGGGGGTGTTTGGAAACACCATATATTTT
j_call: TRBJ1-1; clone_size: -; v_call: TRBV7-9; d_call: -; cdr3_aa: CASSSQRQRGFF; cdr3_nt: TGTGCCAGCAGCTCCCAGAGACAGCGGGGTTTCTTT
j_call: TRBJ2-7; clone_size: -; v_call: TRBV29-1; d_call: TRBD1; cdr3_aa: CSGTGPYEQYF; cdr3_nt: TGCAGCGGGACAGGACCCTACGAGCAGTACTTC
j_call: TRBJ2-7; clone_size: -; v_call: TRBV4-1; d_call: -; cdr3_aa: CASSQSGGIPGEQYF; cdr3_nt: TGCGCCAGCAGCCAGAGCGGTGGGATCCCAGGCGAGCAGTACTTC
j_call: TRBJ1-3; clone_size: -; v_call: TRBV9; d_call: -; cdr3_aa: CASSADVRGNTIYF; cdr3_nt: TGTGCCAGCAGCGCCGACGTTAGGGGAAACACCATATATTTT
j_call: TRBJ1-4; clone_size: -; v_call: TRBV24-1; d_call: -; cdr3_aa: CATSDPKQGANEKLFF; cdr3_nt: TGTGCCACCAGTGATCCCAAACAGGGTGCTAATGAAAAACTGTTTTTT
j_call: TRBJ1-3; clone_size: few; v_call: TRBV9; d_call: -; cdr3_aa: CASSVGGNRNTIYF; cdr3_nt: TGTGCCAGCAGCGTAGGGGGGAATAGAAACACCATATATTTT
j_call: TRBJ1-1; clone_size: -; v_call: TRBV18; d_call: -; cdr3_aa: CASSPPRFRNTEAFF; cdr3_nt: TGTGCCAGCTCACCACCACGTTTTCGGAACACTGAAGCTTTCTTT
j_call: TRBJ1-1; clone_size: -; v_call: TRBV10-2; d_call: -; cdr3_aa: CASTDSRNTEAFF; cdr3_nt: TGCGCCAGCACCGACAGTAGGAACACTGAAGCTTTCTTT
j_call: TRBJ2-1; clone_size: -; v_call: TRBV19; d_call: -; cdr3_aa: CASSMGLPSYNEQFF; cdr3_nt: TGTGCCAGTAGTATGGGGCTCCCATCCTACAATGAGCAGTTCTTC
j_call: TRBJ2-7; clone_size: -; v_call: TRBV7-2; d_call: TRBD1; cdr3_aa: CASSFYRDSIYEQYF; cdr3_nt: TGTGCCAGCAGCTTTTACCGGGACAGTATCTACGAGCAGTACTTC
j_call: TRBJ2-1; clone_size: -; v_call: TRBV6-2/TRBV6-3; d_call: TRBD1; cdr3_aa: CASSARQGSYNEQFF; cdr3_nt: TGTGCCAGCAGTGCCAGACAGGGATCCTACAATGAGCAGTTCTTC
j_call: TRBJ2-1; clone_size: -; v_call: TRBV5-1; d_call: TRBD2; cdr3_aa: CASSLAGLAGRKFF; cdr3_nt: TGCGCCAGCAGCCTTGCGGGACTAGCGGGCAGAAAGTTCTTC
j_call: TRBJ2-3; clone_size: -; v_call: TRBV5-1; d_call: TRBD2; cdr3_aa: CASRGLADSDTQYF; cdr3_nt: TGCGCCAGCAGGGGACTAGCGGATTCAGATACGCAGTATTTT
j_call: TRBJ2-4; clone_size: once; v_call: TRBV7-9; d_call: TRBD1; cdr3_aa: CASSLSAPGTATLYF; cdr3_nt: TGTGCCAGCAGCTTATCGGCGCCCGGGACAGCGACACTTTACTTC
j_call: TRBJ2-1; clone_size: -; v_call: TRBV11-2; d_call: TRBD1; cdr3_aa: CASSSGQGLNEQFF; cdr3_nt: TGTGCCAGCAGCTCTGGACAGGGCTTGAATGAGCAGTTCTTC
j_call: TRBJ1-1; clone_size: -; v_call: TRBV11-2; d_call: -; cdr3_aa: CASSYNPGANTEAFF; cdr3_nt: TGTGCCAGCAGTTATAACCCAGGGGCGAACACTGAAGCTTTCTTT
j_call: TRBJ1-1; clone_size: -; v_call: TRBV9; d_call: -; cdr3_aa: CASSAVGRTNTEAFF; cdr3_nt: TGTGCCAGCAGCGCGGTAGGACGGACGAACACTGAAGCTTTCTTT
j_call: TRBJ2-1; clone_size: -; v_call: TRBV7-8; d_call: TRBD2; cdr3_aa: CASSLGAGGNEQFF; cdr3_nt: TGTGCCAGCAGCTTAGGGGCGGGGGGCAATGAGCAGTTCTTC
j_call: TRBJ1-1; clone_size: -; v_call: TRBV7-9; d_call: -; cdr3_aa: CASSSGRWWMNTEAFF; cdr3_nt: TGTGCCAGCAGCTCCGGACGGTGGTGGATGAACACTGAAGCTTTCTTT
j_call: TRBJ2-1; clone_size: -; v_call: TRBV6-2/TRBV6-3; d_call: -; cdr3_aa: CASSYISRQALDNEQFF; cdr3_nt: TGTGCCAGCAGTTACATAAGCAGACAGGCGCTCGACAATGAGCAGTTCTTC